This is a list of T cell receptor beta chains from one sample in a study of T cells in localized non-small cell lung cancer. Clones were sequenced by immunoSEQ multiplex PCR, and TCRdb holds only the in-frame ones, with some missing. The data show fewer than 35,000 clones, just over 85% seen once. The specimen was peripheral blood, collected before any cancer treatment. The source of these receptors is a male donor at least 60 years old with stage III lung adenocarcinoma. Each CDR3 is given with its conserved first and last residue. D genes are given only for firm matches. Not every row has a clone size; where given, it reads once, few, many or a size class.

D gene | J gene | clone size | V gene | CDR3 protein | CDR3 DNA
TRBD2 | TRBJ2-1 | NA | TRBV7-2 | CASSPPGLPYNEQFF | TGTGCCAGCAGCCCCCCGGGACTACCCTACAATGAGCAGTTCTTC
NA | TRBJ1-3 | NA | TRBV6-1 | CASSGTVGNTIYF | TGTGCCAGCAGTGGGACAGTTGGAAACACCATATATTTT
NA | TRBJ2-7 | NA | TRBV30 | CAWREPGKRWEQYF | TGTGCCTGGAGAGAGCCGGGGAAACGTTGGGAGCAGTACTTC
TRBD2 | TRBJ2-5 | NA | TRBV11-2 | CASSYTSGSGETQYF | TGTGCCAGCAGCTATACTAGCGGGAGCGGTGAGACCCAGTACTTC
NA | TRBJ2-7 | NA | TRBV29-1 | CSALGGTSSYEQYF | TGCAGCGCTTTAGGGGGGACCTCATCCTACGAGCAGTACTTC
TRBD1 | TRBJ2-7 | NA | TRBV5-6 | CASSLAGQGAWEQYF | TGTGCCAGCAGCTTGGCGGGACAGGGGGCGTGGGAGCAGTACTTC
NA | TRBJ2-1 | NA | TRBV5-1 | CASSLSQGLDEQFF | TGCGCCAGCAGCTTGAGCCAGGGACTCGATGAGCAGTTCTTC
TRBD1 | TRBJ2-5 | once | TRBV19 | CASSTTGGQETQYF | TGTGCCAGTAGTACTACAGGGGGCCAAGAGACCCAGTACTTC
NA | TRBJ1-2 | NA | TRBV10-2 | CASSANPLFEGNYGYTF | TGCGCCAGCAGTGCAAACCCCTTGTTCGAGGGCAACTATGGCTACACCTTC
NA | TRBJ2-7 | NA | TRBV10-3 | CASRTGNVYEQYF | TGTGCCAGCAGAACGGGCAACGTGTACGAGCAGTACTTC
NA | TRBJ2-3 | NA | TRBV5-1 | CASSYELTGTTDTQYF | TGCGCCAGCAGCTACGAATTAACAGGAACCACAGATACGCAGTATTTT
TRBD2 | TRBJ2-1 | NA | TRBV6-5 | CASSRSGVNEQFF | TGTGCCAGCAGTCGTAGCGGGGTAAATGAGCAGTTCTTC
NA | TRBJ1-1 | NA | TRBV7-8 | CASSPWGGSEAFF | TGTGCCAGCAGCCCCTGGGGGGGCTCTGAAGCTTTCTTT
NA | TRBJ2-2 | NA | TRBV7-3 | CASSPTVGGRGGELFF | TGTGCCAGCAGCCCAACGGTTGGGGGAAGGGGCGGGGAGCTGTTTTTT
TRBD1 | TRBJ1-3 | NA | TRBV9 | CASSPRTGGNTIYF | TGTGCCAGCAGCCCCCGGACAGGGGGAAACACCATATATTTT
NA | TRBJ2-3 | NA | TRBV7-2 | CASSSQDTQYF | TGTGCCAGCAGCTCCCAGGATACGCAGTATTTT
NA | TRBJ2-7 | NA | TRBV5-1 | CASSPIAPSPSYEQYF | TGCGCCAGCAGTCCAATAGCCCCTTCCCCCTCCTACGAGCAGTACTTC
TRBD1 | TRBJ2-5 | NA | TRBV9 | CASSVGGGEYQETQYF | TGTGCCAGCAGCGTAGGAGGGGGCGAGTACCAAGAGACCCAGTACTTC
TRBD1 | TRBJ1-1 | NA | TRBV15 | CATSGTGRWTEAFF | TGTGCCACCAGCGGGACAGGGAGATGGACTGAAGCTTTCTTT
NA | TRBJ1-5 | NA | TRBV28 | CASSLGQGSGGQPQHF | TGTGCCAGCAGTTTAGGGCAGGGCTCGGGGGGCCAGCCCCAGCATTTT
NA | TRBJ2-1 | NA | TRBV19 | CASSIDRRGNEQFF | TGTGCCAGTAGTATAGATCGTAGGGGGAATGAGCAGTTCTTC
NA | TRBJ1-1 | NA | TRBV11-3 | CASSSGWNTEAFF | TGTGCCAGCAGCTCGGGGTGGAACACTGAAGCTTTCTTT
NA | TRBJ2-1 | NA | TRBV5-1 | CASSTRLEGYNEQFF | TGCGCCAGCAGTACTCGACTAGAGGGGTACAATGAGCAGTTCTTC
TRBD1 | TRBJ1-5 | NA | TRBV5-8 | CASTHRQGEGQPQHF | TGTGCCAGCACCCACCGACAGGGAGAAGGTCAGCCCCAGCATTTT
NA | TRBJ1-2 | NA | TRBV5-6 | CASSWTERPFGYTF | TGTGCCAGCAGCTGGACAGAGAGACCCTTTGGCTACACCTTC
NA | TRBJ2-7 | NA | TRBV7-2 | CASSLDYEQYF | TGTGCCAGCAGCTTAGACTACGAGCAGTACTTC
NA | TRBJ1-1 | NA | TRBV6-6 | CASGGTTRNTEAFF | TGTGCCTCGGGGGGGACGACGCGAAACACTGAAGCTTTCTTT
NA | TRBJ1-6 | NA | TRBV19 | CASSIPMGGDNSPLHF | TGTGCCAGTAGTATACCGATGGGGGGAGATAATTCACCCCTCCACTTT
TRBD2 | TRBJ2-5 | NA | TRBV6-1 | CASIEASGIQETQYF | TGTGCCAGCATCGAGGCTAGCGGGATACAAGAGACCCAGTACTTC
NA | TRBJ1-4 | NA | TRBV6-1 | CASSENPMGEKLFF | TGTGCCAGCAGTGAAAATCCTATGGGAGAAAAACTGTTTTTT
NA | TRBJ1-1 | NA | TRBV19 | CASSLPPWGPNTEAFF | TGTGCCAGTAGTCTCCCCCCATGGGGACCGAACACTGAAGCTTTCTTT
NA | TRBJ2-1 | once | TRBV27 | CASSKRGGNEQFF | TGTGCCAGCAGCAAAAGGGGGGGAAATGAGCAGTTCTTC
NA | TRBJ2-6 | NA | TRBV11-3 | CASSQLRSSSGANVLTF | TGTGCCAGCAGCCAACTCCGTTCTTCCTCTGGGGCCAACGTCCTGACTTTC
TRBD2 | TRBJ2-2 | once | TRBV5-1 | CASSPGLAGVPGELFF | TGCGCCAGCAGCCCGGGACTAGCGGGAGTCCCCGGGGAGCTGTTTTTT
NA | TRBJ2-2 | NA | TRBV5-4 | CASSFGTSYTGELFF | TGTGCCAGCAGCTTCGGGACATCCTACACCGGGGAGCTGTTTTTT
NA | TRBJ2-3 | NA | TRBV11-2 | CASSPSTDTQYF | TGTGCCAGCAGCCCCAGCACAGATACGCAGTATTTT
NA | TRBJ2-7 | NA | TRBV19 | CASSIDMQGTYEQYF | TGTGCCAGTAGTATAGATATGCAGGGAACCTACGAGCAGTACTTC
NA | TRBJ2-5 | NA | TRBV5-1 | CASSPTQETQYF | TGCGCCAGCAGCCCGACTCAAGAGACCCAGTACTTC